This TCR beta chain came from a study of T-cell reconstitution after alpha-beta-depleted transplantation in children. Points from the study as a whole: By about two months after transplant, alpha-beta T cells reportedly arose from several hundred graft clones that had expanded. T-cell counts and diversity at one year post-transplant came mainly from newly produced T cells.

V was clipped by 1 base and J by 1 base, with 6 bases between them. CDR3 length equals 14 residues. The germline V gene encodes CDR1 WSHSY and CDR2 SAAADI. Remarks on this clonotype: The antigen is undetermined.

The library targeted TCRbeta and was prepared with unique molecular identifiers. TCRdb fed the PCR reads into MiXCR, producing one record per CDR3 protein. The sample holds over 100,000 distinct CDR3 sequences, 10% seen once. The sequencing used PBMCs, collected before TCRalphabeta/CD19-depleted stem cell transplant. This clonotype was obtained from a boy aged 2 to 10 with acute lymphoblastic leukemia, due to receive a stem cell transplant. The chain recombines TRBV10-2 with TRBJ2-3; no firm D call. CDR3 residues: CASSELTRTDTQYF. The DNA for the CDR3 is TGCGCCAGCAGTGAGTTGACTCGCACAGATACGCAGTATTTT.